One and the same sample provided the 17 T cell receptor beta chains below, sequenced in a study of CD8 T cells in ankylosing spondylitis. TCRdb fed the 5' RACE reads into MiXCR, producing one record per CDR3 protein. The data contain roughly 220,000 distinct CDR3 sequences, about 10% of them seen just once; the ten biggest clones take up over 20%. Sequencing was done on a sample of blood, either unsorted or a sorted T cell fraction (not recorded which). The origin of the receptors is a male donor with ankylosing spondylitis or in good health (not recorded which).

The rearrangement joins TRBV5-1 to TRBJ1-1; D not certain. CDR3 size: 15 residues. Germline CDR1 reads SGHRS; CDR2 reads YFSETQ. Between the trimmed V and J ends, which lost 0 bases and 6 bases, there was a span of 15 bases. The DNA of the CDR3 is TGCGCCAGCAGCTTGGGGGCGAGTAATTGGGCTGAAGCTTTCTTT. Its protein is CASSLGASNWAEAFF.

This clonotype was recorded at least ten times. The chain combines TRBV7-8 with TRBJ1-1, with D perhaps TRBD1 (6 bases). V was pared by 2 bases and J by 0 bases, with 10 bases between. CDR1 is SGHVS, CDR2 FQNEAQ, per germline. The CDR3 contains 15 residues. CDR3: CASSLSGTLNTEAFF. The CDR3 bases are TGTGCCAGCAGCTTAAGCGGGACATTGAACACTGAAGCTTTCTTT.

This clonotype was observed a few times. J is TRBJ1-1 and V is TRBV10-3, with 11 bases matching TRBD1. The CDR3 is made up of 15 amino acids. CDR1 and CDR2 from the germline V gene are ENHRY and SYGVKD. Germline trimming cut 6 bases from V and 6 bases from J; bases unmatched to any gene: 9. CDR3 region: CAISNKGQGAAEAFF. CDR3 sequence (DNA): TGTGCCATCAGCAATAAAGGACAGGGGGCGGCTGAAGCTTTCTTT.

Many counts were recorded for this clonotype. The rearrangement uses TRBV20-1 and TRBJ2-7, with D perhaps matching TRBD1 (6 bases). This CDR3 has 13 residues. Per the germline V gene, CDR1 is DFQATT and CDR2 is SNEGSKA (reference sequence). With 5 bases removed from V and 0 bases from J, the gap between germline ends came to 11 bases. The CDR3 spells CSAPRTASYEQYF. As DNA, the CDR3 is TGCAGTGCTCCCCGGACAGCCTCCTACGAGCAGTACTTC.

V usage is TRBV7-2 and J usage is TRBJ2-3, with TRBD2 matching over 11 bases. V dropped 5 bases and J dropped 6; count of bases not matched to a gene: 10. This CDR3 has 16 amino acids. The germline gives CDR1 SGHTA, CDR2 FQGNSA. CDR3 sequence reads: CASSILAGAIGDTQYF. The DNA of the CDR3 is TGTGCCAGCAGCATACTAGCGGGGGCTATAGGGGATACGCAGTATTTT.

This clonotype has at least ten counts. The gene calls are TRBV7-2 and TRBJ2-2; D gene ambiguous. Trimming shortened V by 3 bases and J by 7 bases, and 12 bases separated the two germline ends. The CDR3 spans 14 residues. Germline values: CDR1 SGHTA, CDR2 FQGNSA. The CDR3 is CASSFSSWYGELFF. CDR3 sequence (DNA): TGTGCCAGCAGCTTCTCGTCGTGGTACGGGGAGCTGTTTTTT.

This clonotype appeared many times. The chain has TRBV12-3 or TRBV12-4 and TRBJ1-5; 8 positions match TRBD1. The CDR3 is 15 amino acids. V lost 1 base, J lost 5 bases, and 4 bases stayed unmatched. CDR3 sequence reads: CASSLEGTGDQPQHF. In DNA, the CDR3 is TGTGCCAGCAGTTTAGAAGGGACAGGAGATCAGCCCCAGCATTTT.

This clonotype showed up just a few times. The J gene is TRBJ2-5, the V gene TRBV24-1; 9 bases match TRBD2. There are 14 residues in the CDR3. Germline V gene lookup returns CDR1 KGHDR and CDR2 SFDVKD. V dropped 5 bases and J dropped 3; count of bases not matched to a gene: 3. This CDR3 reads CATSVAGAEETQYF. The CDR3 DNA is TGTGCCACCAGTGTAGCGGGAGCTGAAGAGACCCAGTACTTC.

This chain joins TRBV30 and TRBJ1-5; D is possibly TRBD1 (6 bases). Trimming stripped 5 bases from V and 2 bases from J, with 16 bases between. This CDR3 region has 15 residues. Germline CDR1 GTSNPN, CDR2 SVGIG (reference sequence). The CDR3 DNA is TGTGCCTGGTCCATGGGGGGCAGGGGCAATCAGCCCCAGCATTTT. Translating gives CAWSMGGRGNQPQHF.

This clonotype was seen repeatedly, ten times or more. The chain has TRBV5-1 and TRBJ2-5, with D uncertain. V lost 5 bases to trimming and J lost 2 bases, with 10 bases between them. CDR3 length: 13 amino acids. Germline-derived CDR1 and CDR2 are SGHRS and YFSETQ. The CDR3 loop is CASRPGPQETQYF. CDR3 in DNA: TGCGCCAGCAGGCCCGGTCCACAAGAGACCCAGTACTTC. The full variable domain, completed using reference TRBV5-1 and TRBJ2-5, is KAGVTQTPRYLIKTRGQQVTLSCSPISGHRSVSWYQQTPGQGLQFLFEYFSETQRNKGNFPGRFSGRQFSNSRSEMNVSTLELGDSALYLCASRPGPQETQYFGPGTRLLVL.

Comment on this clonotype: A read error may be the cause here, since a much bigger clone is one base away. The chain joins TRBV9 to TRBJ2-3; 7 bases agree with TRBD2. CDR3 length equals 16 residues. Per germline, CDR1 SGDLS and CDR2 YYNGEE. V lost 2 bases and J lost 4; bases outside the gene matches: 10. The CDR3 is CASSVFGGDGSDTQYF. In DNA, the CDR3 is TGTGCCAGCAGCGTCTTTGGGGGGGATGGGTCAGATACGCAGTATTTT.

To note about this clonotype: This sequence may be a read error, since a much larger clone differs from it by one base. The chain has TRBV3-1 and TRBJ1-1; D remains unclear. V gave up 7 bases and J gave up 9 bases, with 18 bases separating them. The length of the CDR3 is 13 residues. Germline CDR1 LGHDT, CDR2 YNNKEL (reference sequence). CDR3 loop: CASTHGVTTKAFF. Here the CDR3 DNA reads TGTGCCAGCACCCATGGGGTAACGACTAAAGCTTTCTTT.

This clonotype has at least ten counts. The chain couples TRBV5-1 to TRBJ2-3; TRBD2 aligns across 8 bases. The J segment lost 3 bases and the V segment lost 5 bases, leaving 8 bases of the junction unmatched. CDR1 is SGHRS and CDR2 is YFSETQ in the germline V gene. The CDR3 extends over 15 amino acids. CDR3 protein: CASSTQAGVTDTQYF. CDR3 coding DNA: TGCGCCAGCAGTACCCAAGCGGGGGTGACAGATACGCAGTATTTT.

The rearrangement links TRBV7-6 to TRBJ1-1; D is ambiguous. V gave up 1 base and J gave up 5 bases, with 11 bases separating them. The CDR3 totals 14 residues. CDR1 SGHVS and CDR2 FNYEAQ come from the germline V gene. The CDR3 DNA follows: TGTGCCAGCAGCTTAGAATCGAGAAAAACTGAAGCTTTCTTT. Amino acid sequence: CASSLESRKTEAFF.

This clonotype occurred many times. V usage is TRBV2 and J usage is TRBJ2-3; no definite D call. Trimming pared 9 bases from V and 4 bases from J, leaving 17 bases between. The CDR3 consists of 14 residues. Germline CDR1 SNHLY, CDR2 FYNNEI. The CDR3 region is CASCARSNPDTQYF. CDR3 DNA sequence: TGTGCCAGTTGCGCGCGTTCAAACCCAGATACGCAGTATTTT. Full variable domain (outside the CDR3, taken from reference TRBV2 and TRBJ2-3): EPEVTQTPSHQVTQMGQEVILRCVPISNHLYFYWYRQILGQKVEFLVSFYNNEISEKSEIFDDQFSVERPDGSNFTLKIRSTKLEDSAMYFCASCARSNPDTQYFGPGTRLTVL.

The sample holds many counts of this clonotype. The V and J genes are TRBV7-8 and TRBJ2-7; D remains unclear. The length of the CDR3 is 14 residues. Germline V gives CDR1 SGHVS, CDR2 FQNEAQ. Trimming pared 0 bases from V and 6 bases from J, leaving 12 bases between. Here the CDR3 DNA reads TGTGCCAGCAGCTTAGCGAACGATTTAGCCGAGCAGTACTTC. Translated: CASSLANDLAEQYF.

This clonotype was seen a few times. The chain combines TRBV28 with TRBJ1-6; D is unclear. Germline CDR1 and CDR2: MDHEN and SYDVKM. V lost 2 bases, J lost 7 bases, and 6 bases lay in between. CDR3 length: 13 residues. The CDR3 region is CASSLSRNSPLHF. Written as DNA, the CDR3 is TGTGCCAGCAGTTTAAGTAGAAATTCACCCCTCCACTTT.